A selection of T cell receptor beta chains follows, all from one sample in a study of cytomegalovirus exposure and HLA in healthy donors. Assay used: immunoSEQ multiplex PCR; TCRdb lists only in-frame clones, some missing. The data hold roughly 150,000 clones, with 82% observed a single time. Sequencing was performed on PBMCs. These receptors were obtained from a male donor in good health and CMV-seropositive. Both conserved end residues are part of each CDR3. Fields, in order: D gene, clone size, CDR3 length, V gene, J gene, CDR3 DNA, CDR3 protein. A D gene is named only where the DNA matches it firmly. Rows may omit the clone size; those that give it use once, few, many or a size class.

D gene: TRBD2; clone size: .; CDR3 length: 15; V gene: TRBV6-5; J gene: TRBJ2-7; CDR3 DNA: TGTGCCAGCAGTTACAACCCTAGCGGGCACTACGAGCAGTACTTC; CDR3 protein: CASSYNPSGHYEQYF
D gene: .; clone size: .; CDR3 length: 15; V gene: TRBV5-5; J gene: TRBJ2-3; CDR3 DNA: TGTGCCAGCAGAAACCAAGTCGGTCCGACAGATACGCAGTATTTT; CDR3 protein: CASRNQVGPTDTQYF
D gene: TRBD1; clone size: .; CDR3 length: 12; V gene: TRBV27; J gene: TRBJ2-1; CDR3 DNA: TGTGCCAGCAGTAAACCGGGACAGGGCGAGTTCTTC; CDR3 protein: CASSKPGQGEFF
D gene: .; clone size: .; CDR3 length: 15; V gene: TRBV9; J gene: TRBJ2-1; CDR3 DNA: TGTGCCAGCAGCGCAGGACTGGGGGGAAGGGTCGAGCAGTTCTTC; CDR3 protein: CASSAGLGGRVEQFF
D gene: TRBD1; clone size: .; CDR3 length: 13; V gene: TRBV6-1; J gene: TRBJ1-1; CDR3 DNA: TGTGCCAGCAGTGAAGGGACAGGGGCTGAAGCTTTCTTT; CDR3 protein: CASSEGTGAEAFF
D gene: TRBD2; clone size: .; CDR3 length: 14; V gene: TRBV27; J gene: TRBJ2-1; CDR3 DNA: TGTGCCAGCAGTTCCCCGGGGGGGGGCGCAGGTCAGTTCTTC; CDR3 protein: CASSSPGGGAGQFF
D gene: .; clone size: few; CDR3 length: 14; V gene: TRBV5-4; J gene: TRBJ2-7; CDR3 DNA: TGTGCCAGCAGCTGGTCGGGGGAGTCCTACGAGCAGTACTTC; CDR3 protein: CASSWSGESYEQYF
D gene: .; clone size: .; CDR3 length: 15; V gene: TRBV30; J gene: TRBJ1-3; CDR3 DNA: TGTGCCTGGAACTTAAATACGGGGTCTGGAAACACCATATATTTT; CDR3 protein: CAWNLNTGSGNTIYF
D gene: TRBD1; clone size: .; CDR3 length: 16; V gene: TRBV5-1; J gene: TRBJ2-5; CDR3 DNA: TGCGCCAGCAGCTTGGAGGGGACAGGGTGGGGAGAGACCCAGTACTTC; CDR3 protein: CASSLEGTGWGETQYF
D gene: TRBD1; clone size: .; CDR3 length: 15; V gene: TRBV5-1; J gene: TRBJ2-3; CDR3 DNA: TGCGCCAGCAGCTTGGGACAGGGTAGCACAGATACGCAGTATTTT; CDR3 protein: CASSLGQGSTDTQYF
D gene: .; clone size: .; CDR3 length: 12; V gene: TRBV5-4; J gene: TRBJ2-5; CDR3 DNA: TGTGCCAGCAACATTTACCAAGAGACCCAGTACTTC; CDR3 protein: CASNIYQETQYF
D gene: TRBD2; clone size: .; CDR3 length: 18; V gene: TRBV5-4; J gene: TRBJ2-2; CDR3 DNA: TGTGCCAGCAGCTCCAGTAACCAGCGGGAGGGCCCTGTCGGGGAGCTGTTTTTT; CDR3 protein: CASSSSNQREGPVGELFF
D gene: TRBD2; clone size: once; CDR3 length: 14; V gene: TRBV5-1; J gene: TRBJ2-5; CDR3 DNA: TGCGCCAGCAGCTTCAGCGGGGGGGCAGAGACCCAGTACTTC; CDR3 protein: CASSFSGGAETQYF
D gene: TRBD1; clone size: .; CDR3 length: 17; V gene: TRBV5-4; J gene: TRBJ1-1; CDR3 DNA: TGTGCCAGCAGCTTAGGGACAGGGAGTAGCTTCGGCACTGAAGCTTTCTTT; CDR3 protein: CASSLGTGSSFGTEAFF
D gene: .; clone size: .; CDR3 length: 11; V gene: TRBV10-3; J gene: TRBJ1-2; CDR3 DNA: TGTGCCAGCGGGTTTGGGTATGGCTACACCTTC; CDR3 protein: CASGFGYGYTF
D gene: TRBD1; clone size: .; CDR3 length: 13; V gene: TRBV28; J gene: TRBJ1-2; CDR3 DNA: TGTGCCAGCGGCCGGGACAGGGACTATGGCTACACCTTC; CDR3 protein: CASGRDRDYGYTF
D gene: .; clone size: .; CDR3 length: 15; V gene: TRBV30; J gene: TRBJ1-1; CDR3 DNA: TGTGCCTGGACCCCCCCCGGGGTAGTACTCACTGAAGCTTTCTTT; CDR3 protein: CAWTPPGVVLTEAFF
D gene: .; clone size: few; CDR3 length: 14; V gene: TRBV4-3; J gene: TRBJ2-5; CDR3 DNA: TGCGCCAGCAGCCACCCAGGGAAGGGAGAGACCCAGTACTTC; CDR3 protein: CASSHPGKGETQYF
D gene: TRBD1; clone size: .; CDR3 length: 14; V gene: TRBV28; J gene: TRBJ1-5; CDR3 DNA: TGTGCCAGCACCCCAGGGGGTTTAGATCAGCCCCAGCATTTT; CDR3 protein: CASTPGGLDQPQHF
D gene: .; clone size: once; CDR3 length: 15; V gene: TRBV19; J gene: TRBJ1-2; CDR3 DNA: TGTGCCAGTAGTATCGACTTACTCGGGAGTAGGGGCTACACCTTC; CDR3 protein: CASSIDLLGSRGYTF
D gene: .; clone size: .; CDR3 length: 12; V gene: TRBV7-8; J gene: TRBJ1-4; CDR3 DNA: TGTGCCAGCAGCTCCCGGGAACTAAAACTGTTTTTT; CDR3 protein: CASSSRELKLFF
D gene: TRBD2; clone size: .; CDR3 length: 14; V gene: TRBV5-1; J gene: TRBJ2-1; CDR3 DNA: TGCGCCAGCAGCATGGGACTAGCGGGCGATGAGCAGTTCTTC; CDR3 protein: CASSMGLAGDEQFF
D gene: .; clone size: .; CDR3 length: 15; V gene: TRBV30; J gene: TRBJ1-5; CDR3 DNA: TGTGCCTGGAGGCTGGGGGGAAAAGAAACGCAGCCCCAGCATTTT; CDR3 protein: CAWRLGGKETQPQHF
D gene: .; clone size: .; CDR3 length: 12; V gene: TRBV28; J gene: TRBJ2-3; CDR3 DNA: TGTGCCAGCGGGGGGTTCACAGATACGCAGTATTTT; CDR3 protein: CASGGFTDTQYF
D gene: .; clone size: .; CDR3 length: 14; V gene: TRBV30; J gene: TRBJ1-1; CDR3 DNA: TGTGCCTGGAGTGTACTGGAGGCAGTGAGTGAAGCTTTCTTT; CDR3 protein: CAWSVLEAVSEAFF
D gene: TRBD2; clone size: .; CDR3 length: 14; V gene: TRBV10-2; J gene: TRBJ2-7; CDR3 DNA: TGCGCCAGCAGGGGACTAGCGGATACCTACGAGCAGTACTTC; CDR3 protein: CASRGLADTYEQYF
D gene: .; clone size: few; CDR3 length: 14; V gene: TRBV7-9; J gene: TRBJ2-1; CDR3 DNA: TGTGCCAGCAGCCCCCCTGGCAGGAACAATGAGCAGTTCTTC; CDR3 protein: CASSPPGRNNEQFF